Listed here are 8 T cell receptor beta chains from one sample, sequenced in a study of lymphopenia after photon versus proton radiotherapy. The assay was immunoSEQ multiplex PCR, and TCRdb's table has in-frame clones only and misses some. In the table there are 15,000 to 20,000 clones, approximately 86% of which are singletons. The specimen was peripheral blood, collected from a patient treated with proton-based radiotherapy. These receptors were obtained from a woman in her sixties with cholangiocarcinoma. Some clones in this sample may be carry-over from other donors' samples.

V is TRBV29-1 and J is TRBJ1-2; the D gene is possibly TRBD1 (5 bases). The germline V gene encodes CDR1 SQVTM and CDR2 ANQGSEA. The CDR3 is 13 residues long. Trimming removed 1 base at V and 2 bases at J, with 8 bases between. CDR3 bases: TGCAGCGTTGAAGGACAGATAAACTATGGCTACACCTTC. Translation: CSVEGQINYGYTF.

J is TRBJ1-6 and V is TRBV5-1; D unclear. Looked up from germline, CDR1 is SGHRS and CDR2 is YFSETQ. Trimming took 4 bases from V and 4 from J, leaving 15 bases between them. This CDR3 comprises 16 residues. CDR3 sequence: CASSQNQASYNSPLHF. Written as DNA, the CDR3 is TGCGCCAGCAGCCAGAACCAGGCATCATATAATTCACCCCTCCACTTT.

The chain is built from TRBV5-1 and TRBJ2-5, with TRBD1 matching 7 bases. This CDR3 is 15 amino acids long. With V trimmed by 1 base and J by 7 bases, 10 bases remained unmatched. Germline V gives CDR1 SGHRS, CDR2 YFSETQ. This chain's CDR3 is CASSLSTGDTGTQYF. The CDR3 nucleotides read TGCGCCAGCAGCTTGTCTACAGGGGATACGGGGACCCAGTACTTC.

The chain is built from TRBV6-5 and TRBJ2-7, with D possibly being TRBD1 (6 bases). This CDR3 comprises 15 residues. Germline V lookup: CDR1 MNHEY, CDR2 SVGAGI. Trimming removed 2 bases at V and 3 bases at J, with 14 bases between. The CDR3 here is CASSYPRGSVYEQYF. Here the CDR3 DNA reads TGTGCCAGCAGTTACCCCAGGGGTTCGGTCTACGAGCAGTACTTC.

This clone has just one count. This chain connects TRBV7-9 to TRBJ1-2; TRBD1 agrees at 8 bases. The CDR3 is made up of 15 amino acids. Germline lookup yields CDR1 SEHNR and CDR2 FQNEAQ (reference sequence). V trimming: 5 bases; J trimming: 5 bases; junction bases outside the gene matches: 10. The CDR3 bases are TGTGCCAGCAGCCCCCGGACAGGGACCCAATATGGCTACACCTTC. It encodes CASSPRTGTQYGYTF.

The chain joins TRBV7-2 to TRBJ2-1; 11 bases align to TRBD2. The CDR3 covers 15 residues. Looked up from germline, CDR1 is SGHTA and CDR2 is FQGNSA. The V and J ends lost 4 bases and 4 bases, in that order; junction bases with no gene match: 3. CDR3 bases: TGTGCCAGCAGCTCCCTAGCGGGGGGATACAATGAGCAGTTCTTC. It translates to CASSSLAGGYNEQFF.

The gene calls are TRBV5-1 and TRBJ1-1; D unclear. V was trimmed by 0 bases and J by 4 bases, leaving 10 bases between them. CDR3 length equals 14 residues. The germline gives CDR1 SGHRS, CDR2 YFSETQ. CDR3 protein: CASSLDGDSTEAFF. CDR3 nucleotides: TGCGCCAGCAGCTTGGACGGGGATAGCACTGAAGCTTTCTTT.

V usage is TRBV2 and J usage is TRBJ2-7; 9 bases line up with TRBD1. The junction had 16 bases not matched to a gene; V was cut back by 8 bases and J by 11 bases. The CDR3 contains 14 residues. Per the germline V gene, CDR1 is SNHLY and CDR2 is FYNNEI. CDR3 sequence reads: CASAWQLGQGTKYF. The DNA of the CDR3 is TGTGCCAGCGCCTGGCAACTCGGACAGGGGACTAAGTACTTC.